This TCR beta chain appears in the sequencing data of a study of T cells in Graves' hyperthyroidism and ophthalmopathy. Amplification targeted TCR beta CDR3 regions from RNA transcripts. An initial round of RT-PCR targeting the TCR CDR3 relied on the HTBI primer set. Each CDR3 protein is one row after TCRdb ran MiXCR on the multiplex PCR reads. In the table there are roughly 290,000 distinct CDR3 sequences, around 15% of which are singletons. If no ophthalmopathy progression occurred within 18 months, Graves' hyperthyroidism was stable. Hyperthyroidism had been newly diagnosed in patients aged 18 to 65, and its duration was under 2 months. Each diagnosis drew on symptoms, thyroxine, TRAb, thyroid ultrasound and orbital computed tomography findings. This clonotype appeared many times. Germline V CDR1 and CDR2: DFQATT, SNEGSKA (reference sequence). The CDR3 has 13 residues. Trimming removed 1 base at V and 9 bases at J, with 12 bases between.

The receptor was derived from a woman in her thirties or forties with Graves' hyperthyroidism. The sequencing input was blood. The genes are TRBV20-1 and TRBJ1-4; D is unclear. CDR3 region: CSARGANEKKLFF. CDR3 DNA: TGCAGTGCTAGAGGGGCAAATGAAAAAAAACTGTTTTTT.